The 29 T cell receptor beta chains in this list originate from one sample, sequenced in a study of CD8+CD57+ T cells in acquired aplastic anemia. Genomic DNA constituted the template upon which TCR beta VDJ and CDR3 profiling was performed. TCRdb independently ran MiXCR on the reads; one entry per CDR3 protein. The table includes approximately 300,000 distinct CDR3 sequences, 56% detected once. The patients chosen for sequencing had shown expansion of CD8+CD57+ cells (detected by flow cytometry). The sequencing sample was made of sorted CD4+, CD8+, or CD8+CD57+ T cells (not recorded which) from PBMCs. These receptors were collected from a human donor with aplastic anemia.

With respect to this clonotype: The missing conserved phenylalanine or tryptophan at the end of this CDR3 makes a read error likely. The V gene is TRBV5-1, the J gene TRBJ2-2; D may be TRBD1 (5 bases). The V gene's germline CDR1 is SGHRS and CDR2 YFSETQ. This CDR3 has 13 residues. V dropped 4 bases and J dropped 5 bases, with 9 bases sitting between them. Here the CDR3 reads CASSPRQTGELFS. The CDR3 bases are TGCGCCAGCAGCCCACGACAGACCGGGGAGCTGTTTTCT.

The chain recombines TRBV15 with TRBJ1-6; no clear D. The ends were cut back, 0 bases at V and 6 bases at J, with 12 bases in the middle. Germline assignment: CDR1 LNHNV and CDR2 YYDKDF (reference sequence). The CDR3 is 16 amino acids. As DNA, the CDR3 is TGTGCCACCAGCAGAGATAACAGTGGACTTAATTCACCCCTCCACTTT. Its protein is CATSRDNSGLNSPLHF. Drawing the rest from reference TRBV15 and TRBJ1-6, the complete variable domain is DAMVIQNPRYQVTQFGKPVTLSCSQTLNHNVMYWYQQKSSQAPKLLFHYYDKDFNNEADTPDNFQSRRPNTSFCFLDIRSPGLGDTAMYLCATSRDNSGLNSPLHFGNGTRLTVT.

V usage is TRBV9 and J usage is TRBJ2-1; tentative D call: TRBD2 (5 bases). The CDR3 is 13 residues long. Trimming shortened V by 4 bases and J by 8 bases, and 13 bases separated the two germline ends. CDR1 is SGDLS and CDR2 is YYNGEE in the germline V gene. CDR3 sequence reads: CASSPWEFDEQFF. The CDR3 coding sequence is TGTGCCAGCAGCCCCTGGGAGTTCGATGAGCAGTTCTTC.

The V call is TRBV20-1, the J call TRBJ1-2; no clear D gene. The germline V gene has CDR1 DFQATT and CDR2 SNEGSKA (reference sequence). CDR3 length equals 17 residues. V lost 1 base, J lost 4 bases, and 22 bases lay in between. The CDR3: CSARVYMDSISTYGYTF. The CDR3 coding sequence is TGCAGTGCTAGAGTCTATATGGATTCGATTTCAACCTATGGCTACACCTTC.

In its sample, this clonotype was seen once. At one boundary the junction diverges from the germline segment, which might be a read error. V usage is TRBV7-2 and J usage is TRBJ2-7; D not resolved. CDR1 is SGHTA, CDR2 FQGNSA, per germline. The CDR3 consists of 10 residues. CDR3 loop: CAGSPDEQYF. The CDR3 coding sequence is TGTGCCGGCAGCCCGGATGAGCAGTACTTC.

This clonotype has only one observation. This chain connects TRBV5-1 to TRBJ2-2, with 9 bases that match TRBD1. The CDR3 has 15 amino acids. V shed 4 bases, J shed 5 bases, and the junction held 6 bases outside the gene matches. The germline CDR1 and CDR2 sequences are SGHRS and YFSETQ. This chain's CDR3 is CASSPRDRVTGELFF. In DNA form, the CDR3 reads TGCGCCAGCAGCCCCAGGGACAGGGTTACCGGGGAGCTGTTTTTT. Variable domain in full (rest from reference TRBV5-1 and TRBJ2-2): KAGVTQTPRYLIKTRGQQVTLSCSPISGHRSVSWYQQTPGQGLQFLFEYFSETQRNKGNFPGRFSGRQFSNSRSEMNVSTLELGDSALYLCASSPRDRVTGELFFGEGSRLTVL.

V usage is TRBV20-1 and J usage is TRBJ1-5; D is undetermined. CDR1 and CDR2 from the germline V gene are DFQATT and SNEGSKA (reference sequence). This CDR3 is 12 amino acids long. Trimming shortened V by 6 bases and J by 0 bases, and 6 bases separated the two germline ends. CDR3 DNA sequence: TGCAGTGCGAGTACTAGCAATCAGCCCCAGCATTTT. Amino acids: CSASTSNQPQHF.

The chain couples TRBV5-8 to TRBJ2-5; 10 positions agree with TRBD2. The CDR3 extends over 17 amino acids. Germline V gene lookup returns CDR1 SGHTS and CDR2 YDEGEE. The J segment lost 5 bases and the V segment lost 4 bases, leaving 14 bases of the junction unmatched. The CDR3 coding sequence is TGTGCCAGCAGCCAAGATGTCAGCGGGAGGGCATGGGAGACCCAGTACTTC. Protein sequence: CASSQDVSGRAWETQYF.

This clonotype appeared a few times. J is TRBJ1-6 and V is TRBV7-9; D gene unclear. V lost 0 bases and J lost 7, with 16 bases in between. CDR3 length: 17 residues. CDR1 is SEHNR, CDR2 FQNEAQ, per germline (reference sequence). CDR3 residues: CASSLADWYTANSPLHF. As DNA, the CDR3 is TGTGCCAGCAGCTTAGCCGATTGGTATACAGCCAATTCACCCCTCCACTTT.

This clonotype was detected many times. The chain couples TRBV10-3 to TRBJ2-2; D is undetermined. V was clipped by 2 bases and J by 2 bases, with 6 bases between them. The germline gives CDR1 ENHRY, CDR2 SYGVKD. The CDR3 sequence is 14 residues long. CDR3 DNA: TGTGCCATCAGTGAGGGGATAAACACCGGGGAGCTGTTTTTT. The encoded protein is CAISEGINTGELFF.

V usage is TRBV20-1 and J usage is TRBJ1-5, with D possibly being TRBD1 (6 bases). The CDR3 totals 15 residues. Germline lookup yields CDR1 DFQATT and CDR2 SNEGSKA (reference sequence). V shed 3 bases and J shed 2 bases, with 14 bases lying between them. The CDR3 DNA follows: TGCAGTGCTAGTCTCGGCGGGGGCCGCAATCAGCCCCAGCATTTT. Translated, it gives CSASLGGGRNQPQHF.

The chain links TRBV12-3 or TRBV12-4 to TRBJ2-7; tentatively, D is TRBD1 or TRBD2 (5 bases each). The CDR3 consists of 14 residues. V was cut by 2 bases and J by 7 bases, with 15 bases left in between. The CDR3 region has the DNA TGTGCCAGCAGTTTATCCAATCACTGGGGGGAGCAGTACTTC. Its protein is CASSLSNHWGEQYF.

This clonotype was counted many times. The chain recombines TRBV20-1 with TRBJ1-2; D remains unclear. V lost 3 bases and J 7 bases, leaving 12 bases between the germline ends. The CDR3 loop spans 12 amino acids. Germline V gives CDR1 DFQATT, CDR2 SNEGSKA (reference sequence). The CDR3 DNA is TGCAGTGCTAGTGAGGGAGATGTTGGCTACACCTTC. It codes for CSASEGDVGYTF.

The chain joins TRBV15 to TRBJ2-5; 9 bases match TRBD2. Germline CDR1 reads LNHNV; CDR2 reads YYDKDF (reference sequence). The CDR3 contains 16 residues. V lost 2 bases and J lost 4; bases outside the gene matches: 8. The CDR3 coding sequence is TGTGCCACCAGCAGATCTAGCGGGAAGGGTCGAGAGACCCAGTACTTC. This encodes CATSRSSGKGRETQYF.

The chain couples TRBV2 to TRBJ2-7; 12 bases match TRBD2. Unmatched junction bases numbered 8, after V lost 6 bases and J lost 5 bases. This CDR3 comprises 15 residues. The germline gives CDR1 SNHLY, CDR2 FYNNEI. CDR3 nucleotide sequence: TGTGCCAGCAGCTTCCGGACTAGCGGGGAGAACGAGCAGTACTTC. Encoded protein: CASSFRTSGENEQYF.

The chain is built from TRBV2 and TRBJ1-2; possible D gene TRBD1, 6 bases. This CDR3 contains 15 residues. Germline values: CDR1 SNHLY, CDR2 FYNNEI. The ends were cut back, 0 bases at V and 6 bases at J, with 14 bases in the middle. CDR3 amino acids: CASSEARGGGHGYTF. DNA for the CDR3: TGTGCCAGCAGTGAAGCTCGCGGGGGGGGGCATGGCTACACCTTC.

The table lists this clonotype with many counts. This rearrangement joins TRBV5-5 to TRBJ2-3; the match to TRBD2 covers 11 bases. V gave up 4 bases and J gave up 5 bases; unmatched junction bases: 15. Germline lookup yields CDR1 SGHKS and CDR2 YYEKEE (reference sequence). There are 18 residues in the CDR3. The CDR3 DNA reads TGTGCCAGCAGCCCTACACCCCTAGCGGGGGGCGGGGGAGATACGCAGTATTTT. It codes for CASSPTPLAGGGGDTQYF.

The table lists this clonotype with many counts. CDR3 DNA sequence: TGTGCCACCAGTGTCGGACAGAACACTGAAGCTTTCTTT. It is translated as CATSVGQNTEAFF. This chain uses TRBV24-1 with TRBJ1-1, with D possibly being TRBD1 (5 bases). Trimming removed 5 bases at V and 1 base at J, with 7 bases between. This CDR3 has 13 amino acids. Germline V gene sequence: CDR1 KGHDR, CDR2 SFDVKD.

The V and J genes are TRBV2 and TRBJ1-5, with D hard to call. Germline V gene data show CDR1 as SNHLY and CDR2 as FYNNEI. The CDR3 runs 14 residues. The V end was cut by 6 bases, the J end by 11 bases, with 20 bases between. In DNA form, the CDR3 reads TGTGCCAGCAGAAGGACTAGCGGTGGTGAGACCCAGCATTTT. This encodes CASRRTSGGETQHF.

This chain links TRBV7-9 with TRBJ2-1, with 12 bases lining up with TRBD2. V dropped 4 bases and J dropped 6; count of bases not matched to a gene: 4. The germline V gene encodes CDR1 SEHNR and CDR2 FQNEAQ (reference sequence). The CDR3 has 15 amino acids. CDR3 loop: CASSSSGRALNEQFF. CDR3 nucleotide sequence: TGTGCCAGCAGCTCTAGCGGGAGGGCCCTCAATGAGCAGTTCTTC.

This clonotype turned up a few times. This CDR3 is CSANVHNEQFF. Here the CDR3 DNA reads TGCAGTGCCAACGTCCACAATGAGCAGTTCTTC. This chain joins TRBV20-1 and TRBJ2-1; D not resolved. Germline values: CDR1 DFQATT, CDR2 SNEGSKA (reference sequence). The CDR3 is 11 residues long. Trimming took 6 bases from V and 5 from J, leaving 8 bases between them.

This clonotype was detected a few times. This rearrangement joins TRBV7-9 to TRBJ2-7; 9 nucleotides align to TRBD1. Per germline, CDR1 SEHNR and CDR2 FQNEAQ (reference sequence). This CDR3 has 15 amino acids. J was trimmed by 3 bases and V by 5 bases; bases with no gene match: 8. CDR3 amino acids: CASSARDRADYEQYF. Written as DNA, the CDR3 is TGTGCCAGCAGCGCTCGGGACAGGGCTGACTACGAGCAGTACTTC.

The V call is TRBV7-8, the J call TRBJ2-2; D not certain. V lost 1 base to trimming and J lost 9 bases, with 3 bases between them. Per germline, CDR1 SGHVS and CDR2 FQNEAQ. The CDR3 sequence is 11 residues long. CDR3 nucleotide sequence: TGTGCCAGCAGCTTAGAGTGGGAGCTGTTTTTT. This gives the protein CASSLEWELFF.

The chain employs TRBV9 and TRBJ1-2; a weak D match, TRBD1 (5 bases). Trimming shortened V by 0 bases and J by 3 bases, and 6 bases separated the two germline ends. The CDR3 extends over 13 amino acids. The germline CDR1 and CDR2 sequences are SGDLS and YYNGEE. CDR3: CASSVGGDYGYTF. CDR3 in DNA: TGTGCCAGCAGCGTAGGAGGGGACTATGGCTACACCTTC.

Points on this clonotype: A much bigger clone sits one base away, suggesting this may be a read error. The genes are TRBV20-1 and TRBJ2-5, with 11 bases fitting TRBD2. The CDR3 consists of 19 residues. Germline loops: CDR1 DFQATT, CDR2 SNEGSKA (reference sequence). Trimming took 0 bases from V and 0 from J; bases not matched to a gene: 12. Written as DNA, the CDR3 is TGCAGTGCTAGAGATCAGAGATTAGCGGGGGGGTTCCACCAAGAGACCCAGTACTTC. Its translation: CSARDQRLAGGFHQETQYF.

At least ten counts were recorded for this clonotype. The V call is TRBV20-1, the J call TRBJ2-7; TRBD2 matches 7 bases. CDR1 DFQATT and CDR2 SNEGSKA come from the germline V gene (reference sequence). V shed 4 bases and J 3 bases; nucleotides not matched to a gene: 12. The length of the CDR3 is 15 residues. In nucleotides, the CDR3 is TGCAGTGCTAAAATTGGGGGAGGGGCTAACTACGAGCAGTACTTC. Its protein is CSAKIGGGANYEQYF.

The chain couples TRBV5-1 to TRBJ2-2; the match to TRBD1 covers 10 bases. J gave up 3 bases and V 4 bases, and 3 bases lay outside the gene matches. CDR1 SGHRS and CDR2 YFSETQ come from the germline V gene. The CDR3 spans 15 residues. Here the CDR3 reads CASSRDRGDTGELFF. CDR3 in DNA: TGCGCCAGCAGCCGGGACAGGGGTGACACCGGGGAGCTGTTTTTT.

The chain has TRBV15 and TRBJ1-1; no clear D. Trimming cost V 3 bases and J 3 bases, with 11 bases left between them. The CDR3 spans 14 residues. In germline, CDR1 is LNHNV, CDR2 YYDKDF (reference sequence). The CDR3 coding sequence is TGTGCCACCAGCAGTGATGGGTCCTACACTGAAGCTTTCTTT. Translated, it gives CATSSDGSYTEAFF.

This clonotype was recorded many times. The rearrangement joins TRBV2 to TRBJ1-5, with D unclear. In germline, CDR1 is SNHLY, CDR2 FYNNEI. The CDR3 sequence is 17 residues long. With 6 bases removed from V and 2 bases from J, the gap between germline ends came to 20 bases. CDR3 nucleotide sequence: TGTGCCAGCAGCAGGCGGAGTCTCCGCGGGGGCAATCAGCCCCAGCATTTT. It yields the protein CASSRRSLRGGNQPQHF. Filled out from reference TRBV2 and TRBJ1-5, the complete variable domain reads EPEVTQTPSHQVTQMGQEVILRCVPISNHLYFYWYRQILGQKVEFLVSFYNNEISEKSEIFDDQFSVERPDGSNFTLKIRSTKLEDSAMYFCASSRRSLRGGNQPQHFGDGTRLSIL.